A selection of T cell receptor beta chains follows, all from one sample in a study of shared clonotypes between healthy human individuals. Profiled with immunoSEQ multiplex PCR; TCRdb holds only in-frame clones, not every one. The repertoire holds about 660,000 clones, with over 65% as singletons. The material sequenced was memory CD4+ T cells sorted from blood. Receptor source: a woman in her thirties in good health. CDR3s include the opening cysteine and the closing phenylalanine or tryptophan. The order of the fields is J gene, D gene, clone size, V gene, CDR3 protein, CDR3 DNA. A D gene is named only where the DNA matches it firmly. For some rows the clone size is stated as once, few or many, or as a class when expanded; others skip it.

J: TRBJ2-5
D: .
size: .
V: TRBV6-1
CDR3: CASSKNGHLMKTQYF
DNA: TGTGCCAGCAGTAAGAACGGGCACCTGATGAAGACCCAGTACTTC

J: TRBJ2-1
D: TRBD1
size: .
V: TRBV9
CDR3: CASSQWTGTGLRYEQFF
DNA: TGTGCCAGCAGCCAGTGGACCGGGACAGGGTTGAGGTATGAGCAGTTCTTC

J: TRBJ2-2
D: .
size: .
V: TRBV7-3
CDR3: CASSPSPGANTGELFF
DNA: TGTGCCAGCAGTCCCTCCCCGGGAGCGAACACCGGGGAGCTGTTTTTT

J: TRBJ2-1
D: .
size: .
V: TRBV16
CDR3: CASSHHLQGGDEQFF
DNA: TGTGCCAGCAGCCATCACCTTCAGGGTGGGGATGAGCAGTTCTTC

J: TRBJ2-7
D: TRBD2
size: .
V: TRBV28
CDR3: CASRPPTGTRRSEQYF
DNA: TGTGCCAGCAGGCCCCCTACCGGGACTAGGCGGTCCGAGCAGTACTTC

J: TRBJ2-1
D: .
size: .
V: TRBV11-2
CDR3: CASSLEGLFLEQFF
DNA: TGTGCCAGCAGCTTAGAGGGACTTTTTCTGGAGCAGTTCTTC

J: TRBJ2-6
D: .
size: .
V: TRBV28
CDR3: CASNGGRLGANVLTF
DNA: TGTGCCAGCAATGGGGGGCGCCTTGGGGCCAACGTCCTGACTTTC

J: TRBJ2-3
D: .
size: .
V: TRBV5-4
CDR3: CASSTKTGSDTQYF
DNA: TGTGCCAGCAGCACCAAGACAGGTTCAGATACGCAGTATTTT

J: TRBJ2-7
D: TRBD1
size: .
V: TRBV10-3
CDR3: CAISGETGSSYEQYF
DNA: TGTGCCATCAGTGGGGAGACAGGGAGCAGCTACGAGCAGTACTTC

J: TRBJ1-2
D: .
size: .
V: TRBV6-5
CDR3: CASSPTANYGYTF
DNA: TGTGCCAGCAGCCCGACAGCGAACTATGGCTACACCTTC

J: TRBJ1-2
D: .
size: .
V: TRBV27
CDR3: CASRSLGETYGYTF
DNA: TGTGCCAGCAGGTCGTTGGGGGAAACCTATGGCTACACCTTC

J: TRBJ2-7
D: .
size: .
V: TRBV5-8
CDR3: CASSSGKRAITYEQYF
DNA: TGTGCCAGCAGCTCGGGTAAGCGGGCAATCACCTACGAGCAGTACTTC

J: TRBJ2-5
D: .
size: .
V: TRBV28
CDR3: CASSVGGPRGTQYF
DNA: TGTGCCAGCAGTGTCGGGGGGCCGAGGGGGACCCAGTACTTC

J: TRBJ1-5
D: .
size: .
V: TRBV10-3
CDR3: CAISEEQNQPQHF
DNA: TGTGCCATCAGTGAGGAGCAGAATCAGCCCCAGCATTTT

J: TRBJ2-3
D: .
size: .
V: TRBV29-1
CDR3: CSVGTGFTDTQYF
DNA: TGCAGCGTGGGAACAGGGTTCACAGATACGCAGTATTTT

J: TRBJ1-1
D: TRBD1
size: .
V: TRBV19
CDR3: CASKEGATAFF
DNA: TGTGCCAGTAAAGAGGGGGCAACAGCTTTCTTT

J: TRBJ2-2
D: TRBD2
size: .
V: TRBV10-2
CDR3: CASLAGPNTGELFF
DNA: TGCGCCAGCCTAGCGGGACCGAACACCGGGGAGCTGTTTTTT

J: TRBJ2-3
D: .
size: few
V: TRBV6-6
CDR3: CASSYRGISADTQYF
DNA: TGTGCCAGCAGTTACCGGGGAATTAGCGCAGATACGCAGTATTTT

J: TRBJ2-1
D: TRBD2
size: .
V: TRBV6-6
CDR3: CASRTGTSGIYNEQFF
DNA: TGTGCCAGCAGGACCGGGACTAGCGGGATTTACAATGAGCAGTTCTTC

J: TRBJ1-1
D: .
size: .
V: TRBV4-1
CDR3: CASSPPSFGILDVAFF
DNA: TGCGCCAGCAGCCCTCCATCATTTGGGATCCTGGACGTGGCTTTCTTT

J: TRBJ1-2
D: .
size: few
V: TRBV27
CDR3: CASSLGRNFDGYTF
DNA: TGTGCCAGCAGTTTAGGCCGGAACTTCGATGGCTACACCTTC

J: TRBJ2-5
D: TRBD2
size: .
V: TRBV6-1
CDR3: CASSFFLAGGAQYF
DNA: TGTGCCAGCAGTTTTTTTCTAGCGGGAGGGGCCCAGTACTTC

J: TRBJ1-5
D: TRBD1
size: .
V: TRBV4-1
CDR3: CASSQDQGTGDGNQPQHF
DNA: TGCGCCAGCAGCCAAGATCAGGGGACAGGGGATGGCAATCAGCCCCAGCATTTT

J: TRBJ1-1
D: .
size: .
V: TRBV4-2
CDR3: CASSQDGGTEAFF
DNA: TGTGCCAGCAGCCAAGACGGGGGTACTGAAGCTTTCTTT

J: TRBJ2-1
D: TRBD2
size: .
V: TRBV4-1
CDR3: CASSQTGTSGSSEQFF
DNA: TGCGCCAGCAGCCAAACCGGGACTAGCGGGAGCAGTGAGCAGTTCTTC

J: TRBJ1-2
D: .
size: .
V: TRBV19
CDR3: CASSVTGVDGYTF
DNA: TGTGCCAGTAGTGTGACAGGCGTTGATGGCTACACCTTC

J: TRBJ1-4
D: .
size: .
V: TRBV7-9
CDR3: CASSLSGADEKLFF
DNA: TGTGCCAGCAGCTTATCGGGGGCTGATGAAAAACTGTTTTTT

J: TRBJ2-3
D: TRBD1
size: .
V: TRBV19
CDR3: CASSNFRGDTQYF
DNA: TGTGCCAGTAGTAATTTCAGGGGGGATACGCAGTATTTT

J: TRBJ2-5
D: .
size: .
V: TRBV21-1
CDR3: CASSETGETQYF
DNA: TGTGCCAGCAGCGAGACAGGGGAGACCCAGTACTTC

J: TRBJ2-1
D: .
size: .
V: TRBV5-1
CDR3: CASTLGGTLSYNEQFF
DNA: TGCGCCAGCACGCTCGGCGGGACTCTCTCCTACAATGAGCAGTTCTTC

J: TRBJ1-5
D: .
size: .
V: TRBV7-8
CDR3: CASSPTLEGIQPQHF
DNA: TGTGCCAGCAGCCCTACCTTAGAGGGAATTCAGCCCCAGCATTTT

J: TRBJ1-1
D: .
size: .
V: TRBV19
CDR3: CASNEEHGVAEAFF
DNA: TGTGCCAGTAATGAGGAACATGGCGTCGCTGAAGCTTTCTTT

J: TRBJ2-5
D: TRBD1
size: .
V: TRBV30
CDR3: CAWVRDRGRETQYF
DNA: TGTGCCTGGGTCAGGGACAGGGGTAGGGAGACCCAGTACTTC

J: TRBJ2-1
D: TRBD2
size: few
V: TRBV5-1
CDR3: CASRWTSGSLDEQFF
DNA: TGCGCCAGCAGGTGGACTAGCGGGAGTCTAGATGAGCAGTTCTTC

J: TRBJ1-1
D: .
size: .
V: TRBV14
CDR3: CASNLIGSRGEAFF
DNA: TGTGCCAGCAACCTCATCGGGTCGCGGGGTGAAGCTTTCTTT

J: TRBJ1-1
D: TRBD1
size: .
V: TRBV18
CDR3: CASSPDRAGEYKPEAFF
DNA: TGTGCCAGCTCACCTGACAGGGCCGGTGAATATAAACCTGAAGCTTTCTTT

J: TRBJ2-2
D: TRBD1
size: .
V: TRBV5-1
CDR3: CASSPIQDRGVSGELFF
DNA: TGCGCCAGCAGCCCTATACAGGACAGGGGAGTATCCGGGGAGCTGTTTTTT

J: TRBJ2-2
D: .
size: .
V: TRBV18
CDR3: CASSPGGVGELFF
DNA: TGTGCCAGCTCACCGGGCGGGGTCGGGGAGCTGTTTTTT

J: TRBJ1-2
D: .
size: .
V: TRBV2
CDR3: CASSEGRGRGGYTF
DNA: TGTGCCAGCAGTGAGGGGAGAGGCAGAGGTGGCTACACCTTC

J: TRBJ2-7
D: TRBD2
size: .
V: TRBV7-3
CDR3: CASSSTGGDEQYF
DNA: TGTGCCAGCAGCTCAACCGGGGGGGACGAGCAGTACTTC

J: TRBJ2-6
D: .
size: few
V: TRBV18
CDR3: CASSGDSGANVLTF
DNA: TGTGCCAGCTCAGGGGACTCTGGGGCCAACGTCCTGACTTTC

J: TRBJ1-2
D: .
size: few
V: TRBV7-9
CDR3: CASSLAFSGTYGYTF
DNA: TGTGCCAGCAGCTTAGCATTTTCAGGGACCTATGGCTACACCTTC

J: TRBJ2-1
D: .
size: .
V: TRBV11-2
CDR3: CASSLASVIDEQFF
DNA: TGTGCCAGCAGCTTAGCCTCGGTGATCGATGAGCAGTTCTTC